These 28 T cell receptor beta chains share one sample of origin, sequenced in a study of vaccination and CD4 T cells after COVID-19. Cultured CD4+ T cells had their DNA profiled by the Oncomine TCR Beta short-read assay. MiXCR, run by TCRdb on the PCR reads, gives a single entry per CDR3 protein. The data contain some 14,000 distinct CDR3 sequences, just over 20% of them seen just once; the ten biggest clones take up less than 15%. These receptors are not linked to any known antigen. The treatment denotes: 10-day PBMC culture with coronavirus spike peptide pools or control peptides (ViraFEST assay). Here the sequenced sample was CD4+ T cells from blood, cultured in vitro, taken before SARS-CoV-2 vaccination. The receptors originated from a human donor who received a COVID-19 vaccine.

This clonotype showed up just a few times. This chain joins TRBV5-1 and TRBJ1-3; D possibly corresponds to TRBD1 (6 bases). Germline loops: CDR1 SGHRS, CDR2 YFSETQ. The CDR3 sequence is 14 residues long. V was shortened by 5 bases and J by 0 bases, with 9 bases between the two germline ends. The CDR3 region has the DNA TGCGCCAGCAGTAGGGACACCTCTGGAAACACCATATATTTT. Encoded protein: CASSRDTSGNTIYF.

The chain combines TRBV6-1 with TRBJ2-2; 11 nucleotides match TRBD2. V shed 3 bases and J 6 bases; nucleotides not matched to a gene: 6. Germline V CDR1 and CDR2: MNHNS, SASEGT. The CDR3 has 16 amino acids. CDR3 bases: TGTGCCAGCAGTGATCTTCGACTAGCGGGGTCCGGGGAGCTGTTTTTT. Translating it yields CASSDLRLAGSGELFF.

V gene TRBV5-1 combines with J gene TRBJ1-2, with a possible D match to TRBD1 (5 bases). CDR1 SGHRS and CDR2 YFSETQ come from the germline V gene. Deletions cut 5 bases from V and 6 bases from J, with 20 bases between. The CDR3 totals 15 residues. CDR3 nucleotides: TGCGCCAGCAGGGAGACTTCAGGGTTGTCCGATGGCTACACCTTC. It codes for CASRETSGLSDGYTF. Full variable domain (remainder filled in from reference TRBV5-1 and TRBJ1-2): KAGVTQTPRYLIKTRGQQVTLSCSPISGHRSVSWYQQTPGQGLQFLFEYFSETQRNKGNFPGRFSGRQFSNSRSEMNVSTLELGDSALYLCASRETSGLSDGYTFGSGTRLTVV.

By sample fraction, this clonotype is medium-sized. V usage is TRBV20-1 and J usage is TRBJ2-5; no reliable D call. Germline V gene sequence: CDR1 DFQATT, CDR2 SNEGSKA (reference sequence). V was shortened by 0 bases and J by 3 bases, with 8 bases between the two germline ends. This CDR3 spans 13 amino acids. The CDR3, as DNA: TGCAGTGCTAGAGAAACAGACGAAGAGACCCAGTACTTC. Translating gives CSARETDEETQYF.

V gene TRBV30 combines with J gene TRBJ1-4, with 7 bases identical to TRBD1. The CDR3 is 14 residues long. V shed 6 bases and J 2 bases; nucleotides not matched to a gene: 6. CDR1 GTSNPN and CDR2 SVGIG come from the germline V gene (reference sequence). The CDR3 nucleotides read TGTGCCTGCCCCACAGGGGATACTAATGAAAAACTGTTTTTT. As protein: CACPTGDTNEKLFF.

This clonotype was observed a handful of times. This chain joins TRBV5-1 and TRBJ1-6; perhaps TRBD1 as D (5 bases). V was shortened by 0 bases and J by 10 bases, with 17 bases between the two germline ends. This CDR3 has 16 residues. Germline CDR1 SGHRS, CDR2 YFSETQ. The CDR3 protein is CASSLAGANFGSPLHF. DNA for the CDR3: TGCGCCAGCAGCTTGGCTGGGGCGAACTTCGGGTCACCCCTCCACTTT.

As to this clonotype: At one boundary the junction diverges from the germline segment, which might be a read error. This chain's CDR3 is CATGTGGAAGELVF. The CDR3 region has the DNA TGTGCCACTGGGACAGGGGGCGCTGCGGGGGAGCTGGTTTTT. The chain uses TRBV24-1 and TRBJ2-2, with 12 bases identical to TRBD1. The CDR3 loop spans 14 amino acids. Germline V gene lookup returns CDR1 KGHDR and CDR2 SFDVKD.

The chain combines TRBV5-1 with TRBJ1-6; 8 bases map to TRBD1. Germline trimming cut 0 bases from V and 9 bases from J; bases unmatched to any gene: 8. CDR1 SGHRS and CDR2 YFSETQ come from the germline V gene. The CDR3 is 16 residues long. The CDR3 reads CASSLEAGGLGSPLHF. CDR3 DNA: TGCGCCAGCAGCTTGGAAGCAGGGGGCTTAGGTTCACCCCTCCACTTT.

V and J are TRBV7-9 and TRBJ2-5, with D perhaps matching TRBD1 (6 bases). The V gene lost 1 base and the J gene lost 2 bases, with 14 bases spanning the gap. This CDR3 is 16 amino acids long. Per germline, CDR1 SEHNR and CDR2 FQNEAQ (reference sequence). The DNA of the CDR3 is TGTGCCAGCAGCTTAGGCTACAGGGTAGGGCAAGAGACCCAGTACTTC. Residues: CASSLGYRVGQETQYF.

The chain employs TRBV7-9 and TRBJ1-2; 11 bases align to TRBD1. CDR3 size: 18 residues. V lost 1 base to trimming and J lost 8 bases; unmatched junction nucleotides: 15. Germline CDR1 reads SEHNR; CDR2 reads FQNEAQ (reference sequence). The CDR3 sequence: CASSLGPGQGAERGGYTF. CDR3 nucleotides: TGTGCCAGCAGCTTAGGCCCCGGACAGGGGGCGGAACGAGGCGGCTACACCTTC.

The chain carries TRBV10-1 and TRBJ2-5; D is possibly TRBD1 (6 bases). The V gene's germline CDR1 is WNHNN and CDR2 SYGVQD (reference sequence). Trimming stripped 4 bases from V and 2 bases from J, with 11 bases between. The length of the CDR3 is 14 residues. The CDR3 DNA is TGCGCCAGCAGTGGCGGGCAGGGGCAAGAGACCCAGTACTTC. It specifies CASSGGQGQETQYF.

This chain uses TRBV10-3 with TRBJ2-3; D may be TRBD1 or TRBD2 (5 bases each). Germline-derived CDR1 and CDR2 are ENHRY and SYGVKD. Trimming left V 2 bases short and J 5 bases short, with 14 bases between. The CDR3 extends over 15 amino acids. The CDR3 DNA reads as TGTGCCATCAGTGAGCTAACTAGGGGTAAAGATACGCAGTATTTT. Translating it yields CAISELTRGKDTQYF.

This clonotype showed up just a few times. CDR3 sequence: CASSLVRVGLAGGPDYNEQFF. The DNA of the CDR3 is TGTGCCAGCAGCTTAGTCCGGGTTGGACTAGCGGGGGGGCCGGATTACAATGAGCAGTTCTTC. V usage is TRBV7-8 and J usage is TRBJ2-1; 15 bases map to TRBD2. This CDR3 spans 21 amino acids. V lost 1 base, J lost 4 bases, and 14 bases stayed unmatched. CDR1 and CDR2 (germline): SGHVS, FQNEAQ.

The V and J genes are TRBV29-1 and TRBJ1-2; 9 nucleotides line up with TRBD1. The CDR3 has 14 residues. Germline CDR1 and CDR2: SQVTM and ANQGSEA. Trimming took 3 bases from V and 4 from J; bases not matched to a gene: 6. The DNA for the CDR3 is TGCAGCGTTGATCACCGGGACAGGGCCTATGGCTACACCTTC. Encoded protein: CSVDHRDRAYGYTF.

The V gene is TRBV5-6, the J gene TRBJ1-1; the D is unclear. Looked up from germline, CDR1 is SGHDT and CDR2 is YYEEEE. With 0 bases removed from V and 1 base from J, the gap between germline ends came to 16 bases. The CDR3 runs 17 residues. In DNA, the CDR3 is TGTGCCAGCAGCTTGGATGGTCCCCTTACACCGAACACTGAAGCTTTCTTT. Residues: CASSLDGPLTPNTEAFF.

This clonotype came up a few times. The V call is TRBV20-1, the J call TRBJ2-2, with D possibly TRBD1 on 6 matching bases. CDR1 and CDR2 (germline): DFQATT, SNEGSKA (reference sequence). CDR3 size: 14 residues. V gave up 5 bases and J gave up 1 base, with 11 bases separating them. CDR3 loop: CSAPGHRNTGELFF. The CDR3 bases are TGCAGTGCTCCGGGACACCGGAACACCGGGGAGCTGTTTTTT.

The chain combines TRBV20-1 with TRBJ1-2, with 7 bases aligning to TRBD1. V lost 1 base to trimming and J lost 4 bases; unmatched junction nucleotides: 9. The CDR3 loop spans 15 amino acids. Germline loops: CDR1 DFQATT, CDR2 SNEGSKA (reference sequence). CDR3 residues: CSARVWTGDFYGYTF. DNA for the CDR3: TGCAGTGCTAGAGTGTGGACAGGCGACTTCTATGGCTACACCTTC.

This CDR3 is CASSPGIRGGNEQFF. Here the CDR3 DNA reads TGTGCCAGCAGTCCCGGGATAAGGGGTGGCAATGAGCAGTTCTTC. The rearrangement uses TRBV6-1 and TRBJ2-1, with D perhaps being TRBD1 or TRBD2 (5 bases each). The CDR3 totals 15 residues. Trimming shortened V by 5 bases and J by 6 bases, and 17 bases separated the two germline ends. Germline CDR1 and CDR2: MNHNS and SASEGT.

CDR3 amino acids: CASSLTGRAGELFF. CDR3 DNA sequence: TGCGCCAGCAGCTTAACAGGGCGGGCCGGGGAGCTGTTTTTT. This chain links TRBV5-1 with TRBJ2-2; possible D gene TRBD1, 6 bases. Germline V lookup: CDR1 SGHRS, CDR2 YFSETQ. The CDR3 consists of 14 residues. The V end was cut by 2 bases, the J end by 6 bases, with 11 bases between.

The V and J genes are TRBV5-1 and TRBJ1-5, with 9 bases identical to TRBD1. The CDR3 sequence is 18 residues long. V was pared by 2 bases and J by 4 bases, with 13 bases of the junction left unmatched. Germline CDR1 and CDR2: SGHRS and YFSETQ. The CDR3 bases are TGCGCCAGCAGCTTCGGTCCGACGGACAGGGGCCAAAATCAGCCCCAGCATTTT. Amino acids: CASSFGPTDRGQNQPQHF.

This clonotype has only a few counts. Germline is not matched at one junction end, which may reflect a read error. V and J are TRBV2 and TRBJ2-7; either TRBD1 or TRBD2 may fit D (5 bases each). The CDR3 is 13 residues long. Per germline, CDR1 SNHLY and CDR2 FYNNEI. CDR3 DNA sequence: TGTGCCAGCAGTGAGGGCAGGGAGTACGCGCAGTACTTC. Protein: CASSEGREYAQYF.

As regards this clonotype: One end of the junction does not line up with germline, which may come from a read error. This chain uses TRBV7-9 with TRBJ1-2; a possible D gene is TRBD1 (5 bases). The CDR3 totals 14 residues. CDR1 is SEHNR, CDR2 FQNEAQ, per germline (reference sequence). The CDR3 sequence: CASSLGQGSSSYTF. CDR3 sequence (DNA): TGCGCCAGCAGCTTGGGGCAGGGATCGTCTAGCTACACCTTC.

This clonotype was detected a few times. This rearrangement joins TRBV30 to TRBJ1-4; tentatively, D is TRBD1 (5 bases). The CDR3 spans 14 residues. CDR1 is GTSNPN, CDR2 SVGIG, per germline (reference sequence). V dropped 4 bases and J dropped 8 bases, with 17 bases sitting between them. The CDR3 here is CAWTVVGVEEKLFF. The CDR3 DNA follows: TGTGCCTGGACGGTGGTGGGGGTCGAGGAAAAACTGTTTTTT.

This chain links TRBV28 with TRBJ1-4; D may be TRBD1 (5 bases). Trimming removed 7 bases from V and 3 bases from J, with 15 bases in between. Germline CDR1 is MDHEN and CDR2 is SYDVKM. CDR3 length: 15 amino acids. CDR3 sequence (DNA): TGTGCCAGCACCCGAGCGGGGGTTTCTAATGAAAAACTGTTTTTT. This encodes CASTRAGVSNEKLFF.

A remark on this clonotype: At one end, the junction sequence differs from germline, possibly due to a read error. The chain carries TRBV11-3 and TRBJ2-5; 9 bases fit TRBD2. The germline CDR1 and CDR2 sequences are SGHNT and YENEEA. The CDR3 is 15 residues long. This CDR3 reads CASSPRRGGGETQHF. CDR3 DNA: TGTGCCAGCAGCCCAAGGCGGGGGGGCGGGGAGACCCAGCACTTC.

The V call is TRBV30, the J call TRBJ1-2, with TRBD1 as a possible D gene (5 bases). With 3 bases removed from V and 8 bases from J, the gap between germline ends came to 16 bases. The germline gives CDR1 GTSNPN, CDR2 SVGIG (reference sequence). The CDR3 has 13 amino acids. The CDR3 DNA is TGTGCCTGGAGCCAGAGAGGCGGGGGGGGCTACACCTTC. Translated, it gives CAWSQRGGGGYTF.

The chain couples TRBV20-1 to TRBJ2-2, with D perhaps matching TRBD2 (7 bases). CDR1 is DFQATT and CDR2 is SNEGSKA in the germline V gene (reference sequence). V was clipped by 0 bases and J by 4 bases, with 9 bases between them. This CDR3 spans 14 amino acids. The chain's CDR3 is CSARDGGLTGELFF. CDR3 coding DNA: TGCAGTGCTAGAGACGGGGGGCTCACCGGGGAGCTGTTTTTT.

The sample holds a few counts of this clonotype. This chain joins TRBV11-3 and TRBJ1-1; D remains unclear. V was pared by 4 bases and J by 6 bases, with 12 bases between. The germline V gene has CDR1 SGHNT and CDR2 YENEEA. The CDR3 consists of 13 residues. The CDR3 region has the DNA TGTGCCAGCAGCTGGGCACTCGCCTCTGAAGCTTTCTTT. Residues: CASSWALASEAFF.